This T cell receptor beta chain was sequenced in a study of cytomegalovirus exposure and HLA in healthy donors. In the study overall: Some 77 million unique TCRs from HLA-typed donors were held in an early release of data. The study, taken as a whole, reports: HLA allele associations emerged for around 15,000 TCR beta sequences in a later analysis, at 0.05 false discovery rate.

In this sample, this clone turned up a few times. What it binds is not known. The CDR3 covers 14 residues. The PCR was carried out with 60 Vbeta primers and 13 Jbeta primers. The data were produced by immunoSEQ multiplex PCR, yet TCRdb's version contains in-frame clones alone and is incomplete. The profile shows 150,000 to 200,000 clones, roughly 80% of them singletons. The sequenced material came from PBMCs. The sequence was obtained from a man aged 45-65 years in good health and CMV-seronegative. The genes are TRBV21-1 and TRBJ2-7; the listed D gene, TRBD2, was not tested against the DNA. TRBV21-1 counts as a pseudogene. The CDR3: CASMFEGGPGEQYF. For the CDR3, the DNA is TGTGCCAGCATGTTTGAGGGAGGGCCAGGGGAGCAGTACTTC.